The rows below give T cell receptor beta chains drawn from one sample of a study of breast tumors, draining lymph nodes, adjacent tissues. Each CDR3 protein is one row after TCRdb ran MiXCR on the multiplex PCR reads. The sample holds around 130,000 distinct CDR3 sequences, just under 20% seen once. The sample was axillary lymph node tissue. The source is a female donor with breast cancer. Some clones in this sample may be carry-over from other donors' samples. Both conserved end residues are trimmed from each CDR3. Each record gives: CDR3 length, J gene, V gene, CDR3 protein.

>15|TRBJ2-1|TRBV9
AGSVGVAGGSYNEQF
>12|TRBJ2-5|TRBV14
ASRSSGPGETQY
>17|TRBJ1-5|TRBV20-1
SAPLGNVAGLFSNQPQH
>14|TRBJ2-2|TRBV24-1
ATSEAGATGTGELF
>12|TRBJ1-6|TRBV2
ASSTRQFNSPLH
>10|TRBJ1-4|TRBV5-6
ASSLADEKLF
>15|TRBJ1-2|TRBV5-6
ASSLGTGQGAIYGYT
>12|TRBJ1-2|TRBV6-6
ASRGTGANYGYT
>10|TRBJ2-7|TRBV28
ASSLSQLEQY
>12|TRBJ2-1|TRBV5-1
ASSRAGRGDEQF
>10|TRBJ2-1|TRBV30
AWSPGDFEQF
>11|TRBJ2-5|TRBV11-2
ASSWGVGETQY
>12|TRBJ1-3|TRBV18
ASSPSGNGNTIY
>13|TRBJ2-1|TRBV20-1
SARDSLGGVSEQF
>16|TRBJ2-1|TRBV13
ASSQRLAGGLSYNEQF
>13|TRBJ2-7|TRBV7-6
ASSLAHGYPYEQY
>12|TRBJ2-3|TRBV7-3
ASSTSSAPDTQY
>13|TRBJ2-1|TRBV29-1
SVPKAGSSYNEQF
>11|TRBJ1-2|TRBV3-1
ASSQQGSYGYT
>18|TRBJ2-7|TRBV7-9
ASSPGASGLAGRSSYEQY